This T cell receptor beta chain was found in a study of patients and donors after allogeneic stem cell transplantation. At least ten counts were recorded for this clonotype. TCRdb analysed the RT-PCR reads with MiXCR anew, one entry per CDR3 protein. Of about 74,000 distinct CDR3 sequences listed, approximately 26% are singletons. The CDR3 is made up of 15 amino acids. Germline V gene lookup returns CDR1 SGHRS and CDR2 YFSETQ. The junction had 5 bases not matched to a gene; V was cut back by 0 bases and J by 2 bases. The TCR comes from a human donor who was either an allogeneic HSCT recipient or a stem cell or donor lymphocyte infusion donor (not recorded which). It is not recorded whose cells these are; they may come from a transplant donor. The sequenced material came from blood, either unsorted or a sorted T cell fraction (not recorded which). The rearrangement uses TRBV5-1 and TRBJ2-7, with 7 bases identical to TRBD2. The CDR3 coding sequence is TGCGCCAGCAGCTTGGTTAGCGGGTATGCCTACGAGCAGTACTTC. It is translated as CASSLVSGYAYEQYF. Full variable domain (outside the CDR3, taken from reference TRBV5-1 and TRBJ2-7): KAGVTQTPRYLIKTRGQQVTLSCSPISGHRSVSWYQQTPGQGLQFLFEYFSETQRNKGNFPGRFSGRQFSNSRSEMNVSTLELGDSALYLCASSLVSGYAYEQYFGPGTRLTVT.